What follows are 13 T cell receptor beta chains derived from one specimen sequenced in a study of shared clonotypes between healthy human individuals. Naive-designated CD8 cells lacked CD45RO, were positively enriched for CCR7, and omitted terminally differentiated effector memory CD45RA+ cells. Using immunoSEQ multiplex PCR, the repertoire was profiled, and TCRdb retains in-frame clones only, with some absent. The data contain almost 700,000 clones, roughly nine tenths of them singletons. Sequenced: naive CD8+ T cells sorted from blood. Receptors originate from a man aged 30 to 45 in good health.

This chain joins TRBV19 and TRBJ2-5; D remains unclear. Germline lookup yields CDR1 LNHDA and CDR2 SQIVND (reference sequence). CDR3 length: 14 amino acids. V lost 5 bases, J lost 0 bases, and 10 bases lay in between. CDR3 bases: TGTGCCAGTAGTTCCCTCCGGTACCAAGAGACCCAGTACTTC. It specifies CASSSLRYQETQYF.

The chain carries TRBV4-1 and TRBJ2-3; D unresolved. The CDR3 consists of 15 residues. The ends were cut back, 1 base at V and 4 bases at J, with 12 bases in the middle. Looked up from germline, CDR1 is MGHRA and CDR2 is YSYEKL. CDR3 coding DNA: TGCGCCAGCAGCCAAGTCTTGCCGATGGCAGATACGCAGTATTTT. Protein: CASSQVLPMADTQYF.

This clone was recorded once. This chain links TRBV9 with TRBJ2-2; TRBD2 matches 13 bases. Germline CDR1 SGDLS, CDR2 YYNGEE. The J segment lost 4 bases and the V segment lost 1 base, leaving 10 bases of the junction unmatched. The CDR3 totals 19 residues. CDR3 loop: CASSVNSRTSGGRTGELFF. The CDR3 DNA follows: TGTGCCAGCAGCGTAAACTCTCGGACTAGCGGGGGCCGCACCGGGGAGCTGTTTTTT.

This clone showed up just a few times. CDR3 in amino acids: CASSQTTGGNQPQHF. DNA for the CDR3: TGTGCCAGCAGTCAAACGACAGGGGGTAATCAGCCCCAGCATTTT. The chain couples TRBV6-6 to TRBJ1-5; 9 bases line up with TRBD1. Trimming removed 5 bases from V and 4 bases from J; junction bases left unmatched: 6. The CDR3 sequence is 15 residues long. Germline V lookup: CDR1 MNHNY, CDR2 SVGAGI (reference sequence).

The chain employs TRBV27 and TRBJ1-1; D uncertain. Trimming removed 3 bases at V and 1 base at J, with 18 bases between. In germline, CDR1 is MNHEY, CDR2 SMNVEV (reference sequence). The CDR3 loop spans 17 amino acids. CDR3 nucleotide sequence: TGTGCCAGCAGTTTCCAGACCCCCCTGAAGACGAACACTGAAGCTTTCTTT. This gives the protein CASSFQTPLKTNTEAFF.

This clone was seen a handful of times. This chain's CDR3 is CSAEGVDPRGLETQYF. CDR3 sequence (DNA): TGCAGCGCCGAGGGAGTGGATCCAAGGGGCCTAGAGACCCAGTACTTC. This chain uses TRBV29-1 with TRBJ2-5; D is perhaps TRBD1 or TRBD2 (5 bases each). V lost 7 bases to trimming and J lost 4 bases, with 25 bases between them. Germline CDR1 SQVTM, CDR2 ANQGSEA. This CDR3 contains 16 residues.

The V call is TRBV5-1, the J call TRBJ2-2; 8 nucleotides match TRBD1. From germline, CDR1 is SGHRS and CDR2 YFSETQ. The junction had 7 bases not matched to a gene; V was cut back by 1 base and J by 5 bases. This CDR3 comprises 16 residues. CDR3 sequence: CASSLWTQGGTGELFF. The CDR3 DNA reads as TGCGCCAGCAGCTTGTGGACACAGGGGGGTACCGGGGAGCTGTTTTTT.

The chain recombines TRBV9 with TRBJ2-3, with 7 bases lining up with TRBD2. Germline V gene sequence: CDR1 SGDLS, CDR2 YYNGEE. J lost 0 bases, V lost 4 bases, and 5 bases had no gene match. The CDR3 is 15 amino acids. The CDR3 nucleotides are TGTGCCAGCAGCCCCGGGAGGTCTAGCACAGATACGCAGTATTTT. Protein: CASSPGRSSTDTQYF.

The chain joins TRBV5-1 to TRBJ2-5, with D perhaps matching TRBD1 or TRBD2 (5 bases each). The CDR3 has 17 residues. The germline CDR1 and CDR2 sequences are SGHRS and YFSETQ. The V end was cut by 3 bases, the J end by 5 bases, with 23 bases between. CDR3 amino acids: CASSSVPGPPVGETQYF. As DNA, the CDR3 is TGCGCCAGCAGCTCGGTGCCGGGGCCGCCGGTCGGTGAGACCCAGTACTTC.

The chain recombines TRBV10-3 with TRBJ2-2; D gene ambiguous. The CDR3 is made up of 12 amino acids. Deletions cut 7 bases from V and 7 bases from J, with 10 bases between. Germline assignment: CDR1 ENHRY and CDR2 SYGVKD. As DNA, the CDR3 is TGTGCCATCACCATCGATGGCGGGGAGCTGTTTTTT. The encoded protein is CAITIDGGELFF.

This clone was seen only once. The chain recombines TRBV27 with TRBJ1-1; TRBD1 matches at 10 bases. Germline V gene data show CDR1 as MNHEY and CDR2 as SMNVEV (reference sequence). This CDR3 region has 16 residues. V shed 5 bases and J 7 bases; nucleotides not matched to a gene: 13. CDR3 residues: CASSPLRTGGGIEAFF. The CDR3 DNA follows: TGTGCCAGCAGTCCCTTAAGGACAGGGGGAGGGATTGAAGCTTTCTTT.

In its sample, this clone was seen once. This sequence joins TRBV5-1 and TRBJ2-7; possible D gene TRBD1, 6 bases. CDR3 length equals 14 residues. V lost 4 bases to trimming and J lost 2 bases, with 13 bases between them. CDR1 SGHRS and CDR2 YFSETQ come from the germline V gene. In nucleotides, the CDR3 is TGCGCCAGCAGCGAACGGACAGCGACCTACGAGCAGTACTTC. It codes for CASSERTATYEQYF.

The rearrangement links TRBV9 to TRBJ2-1; 10 nucleotides align to TRBD2. Germline trimming cut 3 bases from V and 2 bases from J; bases unmatched to any gene: 5. This CDR3 is built from 16 residues. The germline CDR1 and CDR2 sequences are SGDLS and YYNGEE. This CDR3 is CASSAIGTSAYNEQFF. DNA of the CDR3: TGTGCCAGCAGCGCAATTGGGACTAGCGCCTACAATGAGCAGTTCTTC.